The entry below describes one T cell receptor (beta chain). The target of this receptor is not known. No clone much larger than this one lies a single base away; base qualities are absent. The data were obtained in a study of blood T cell repertoires in COVID-19 (dated by TCRdb to about 2020). At the level of the whole study: Collaborator samples came from the United States, Italy and Spain and covered acute and convalescent phases of COVID-19. Where available, HLA class I and class II types were taken from metadata supplied by the sample provider and were not determined by assay-based typing. A freely available public database, intended as a resource for researchers studying the immune response to SARS-CoV-2, is where the repertoires were released. Deeply sampled blood TCRbeta repertoires from subjects exposed to, actively infected with, or recovered from COVID-19 were included in the dataset. The material from the prospective study consisted of cDNA or gDNA derived from T cells, B-cell-depleted T cells, or PBMCs. Samples came from the ongoing ImmuneRACE study (first 160 participants) plus 1,254 subjects from 6 global collaborators. The sample metadata nearly always contained a de-identified subject ID, COVID-19 status, age in years and sex. Results and caveats for the whole study, not just this receptor: The amount of clinical and demographic metadata varied by source and participant and was provided uncurated.

A second Seattle source provided samples from volunteer blood donors who had recovered from COVID-19. Collaborating institutions collected whole blood in K2EDTA tubes following their own protocols. For TCRbeta analysis, collaborators shipped samples as frozen whole blood, isolated PBMCs, or DNA extracted from either of those sample types. From a lookup of the germline V gene, CDR1 and CDR2 are MNHNS and SASEGT. Compared with germline, V lacks 4 bases and J lacks 1 base; bases without a gene match: 8. Taken from cysteine to phenylalanine, the CDR3 has 16 residues. Only the CDR3 part of the read is kept: 48 bases, read in frame from the first base. The immunoSEQ Assay, a bias-controlled multiplex PCR, was used to amplify TCRbeta CDR3 regions from genomic DNA. The study's own analysis went as follows. The number of nucleated cells in each sample was estimated from the amplification of reference gene primers within the assay. To quantify the absolute abundance of each unique TCRbeta CDR3 rearrangement, sequence reads were collapsed and filtered. For each sample, productive Simpson clonality was calculated by taking the square root of Simpson's diversity index across productive rearrangements. TCRdb took this table from immuneACCESS and kept in-frame rearrangements with V and J called. Such tables lack part of the clones; where checked against another copy, unresolved V genes explain under half of the gap, and the rest is unexplained. V, J and clone size reflect that table, while D and trimming were determined from the DNA. The sample data list fewer than 150,000 clones, and about 88% of these were observed just once. Around 8.4% of the sample goes to the ten largest clones.

The receptor's source is a woman between 65 and 79 years old who had recovered from COVID-19. Sequencing input: peripheral blood. The rearrangement joined TRBV6-1 to TRBJ2-3; the central 7 bases match TRBD1. In nucleotide form, the sequence is TGTGCCAGCAGTGGCCCGACAGGGTGGGGCACAGATACGCAGTATTTT. This yields the protein CASSGPTGWGTDTQYF.